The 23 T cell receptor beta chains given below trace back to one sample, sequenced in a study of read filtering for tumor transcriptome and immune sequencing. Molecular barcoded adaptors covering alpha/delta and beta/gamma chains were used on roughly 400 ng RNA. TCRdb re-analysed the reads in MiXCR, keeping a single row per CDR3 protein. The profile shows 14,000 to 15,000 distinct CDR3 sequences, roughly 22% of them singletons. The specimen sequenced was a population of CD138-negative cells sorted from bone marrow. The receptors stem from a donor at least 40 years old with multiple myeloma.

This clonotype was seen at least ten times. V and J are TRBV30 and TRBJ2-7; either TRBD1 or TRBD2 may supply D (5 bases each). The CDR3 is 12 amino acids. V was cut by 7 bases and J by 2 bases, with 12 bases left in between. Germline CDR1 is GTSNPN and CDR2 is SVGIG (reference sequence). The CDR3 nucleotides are TGTGCCTCTGGTGGGGGACCCTACGAGCAGTACTTC. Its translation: CASGGGPYEQYF. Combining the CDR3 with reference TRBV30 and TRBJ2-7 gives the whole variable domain SQTIHQWPATLVQPVGSPLSLECTVEGTSNPNLYWYRQAAGRGLQLLFYSVGIGQISSEVPQNLSASRPQDRQFILSSKKLLLSDSGFYLCASGGGPYEQYFGPGTRLTVT.

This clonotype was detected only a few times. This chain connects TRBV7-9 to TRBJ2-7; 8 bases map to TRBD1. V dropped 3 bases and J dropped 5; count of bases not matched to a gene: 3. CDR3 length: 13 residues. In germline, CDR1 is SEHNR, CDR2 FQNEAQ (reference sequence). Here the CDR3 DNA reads TGTGCCAGCAGCTTTGCAGGGGGCAACGAGCAGTACTTC. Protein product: CASSFAGGNEQYF.

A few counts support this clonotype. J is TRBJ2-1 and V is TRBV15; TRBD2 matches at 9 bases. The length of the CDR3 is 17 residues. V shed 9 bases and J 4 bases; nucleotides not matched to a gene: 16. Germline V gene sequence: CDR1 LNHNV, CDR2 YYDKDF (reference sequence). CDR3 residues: CATSLAGPMLAYNEQFF. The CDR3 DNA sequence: TGTGCCACATCGCTAGCGGGACCCATGTTAGCGTACAATGAGCAGTTCTTC.

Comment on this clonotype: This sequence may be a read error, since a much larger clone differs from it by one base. The CDR3 region is CASMWEYNEQFF. The DNA of the CDR3 is TGTGCCAGCATGTGGGAGTACAATGAGCAGTTCTTC. This chain uses TRBV2 with TRBJ2-1; D is possibly TRBD2 (5 bases). The CDR3 is 12 amino acids. V was cut by 7 bases and J by 4 bases, with 8 bases left in between. Germline CDR1 is SNHLY and CDR2 is FYNNEI.

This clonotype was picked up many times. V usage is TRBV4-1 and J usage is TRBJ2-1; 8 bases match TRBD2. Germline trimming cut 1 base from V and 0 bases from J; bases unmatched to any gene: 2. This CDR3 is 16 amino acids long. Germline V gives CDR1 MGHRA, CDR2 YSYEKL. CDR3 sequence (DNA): TGCGCCAGCAGCCAAGGGCGGGGGGTCTCCTACAATGAGCAGTTCTTC. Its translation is CASSQGRGVSYNEQFF.

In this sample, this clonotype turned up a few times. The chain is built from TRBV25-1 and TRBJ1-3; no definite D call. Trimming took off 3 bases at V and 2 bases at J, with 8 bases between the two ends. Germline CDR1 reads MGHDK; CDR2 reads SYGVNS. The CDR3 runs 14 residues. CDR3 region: CASSDQYAGNTIYF. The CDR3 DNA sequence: TGTGCCAGCAGTGACCAGTACGCTGGAAACACCATATATTTT.

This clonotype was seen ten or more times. CDR3 amino acids: CASSESGGRTEAFF. The CDR3 DNA reads as TGCGCCAGCAGTGAGTCAGGGGGGCGAACTGAAGCTTTCTTT. This chain joins TRBV10-2 and TRBJ1-1; tentative D call: TRBD1 (6 bases). The V and J ends lost 0 bases and 5 bases respectively, with 10 bases between them. The germline CDR1 and CDR2 sequences are WSHSY and SAAADI. CDR3 length: 14 residues.

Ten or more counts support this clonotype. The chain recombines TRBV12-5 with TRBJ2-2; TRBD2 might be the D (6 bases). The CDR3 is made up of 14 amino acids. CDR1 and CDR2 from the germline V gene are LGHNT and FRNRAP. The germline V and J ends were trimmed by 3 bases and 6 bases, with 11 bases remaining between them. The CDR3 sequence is CASGFNGEAGELFF. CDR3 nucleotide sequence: TGTGCTAGTGGTTTTAACGGGGAGGCCGGGGAGCTGTTTTTT.

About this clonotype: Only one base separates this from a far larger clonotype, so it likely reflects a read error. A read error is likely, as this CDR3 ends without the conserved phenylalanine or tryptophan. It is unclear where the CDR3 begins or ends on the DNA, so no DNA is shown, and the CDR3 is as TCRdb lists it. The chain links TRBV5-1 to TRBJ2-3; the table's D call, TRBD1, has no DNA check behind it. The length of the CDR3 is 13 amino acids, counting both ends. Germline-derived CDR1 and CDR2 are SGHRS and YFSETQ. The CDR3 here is CASSLGQRGIQYL.

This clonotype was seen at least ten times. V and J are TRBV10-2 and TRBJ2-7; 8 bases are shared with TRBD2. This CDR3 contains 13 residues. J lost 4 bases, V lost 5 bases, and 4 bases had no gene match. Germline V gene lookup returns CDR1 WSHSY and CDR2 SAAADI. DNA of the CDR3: TGCGCCAGCAGTCGGGGGGGACCGTACGAGCAGTACTTC. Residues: CASSRGGPYEQYF.

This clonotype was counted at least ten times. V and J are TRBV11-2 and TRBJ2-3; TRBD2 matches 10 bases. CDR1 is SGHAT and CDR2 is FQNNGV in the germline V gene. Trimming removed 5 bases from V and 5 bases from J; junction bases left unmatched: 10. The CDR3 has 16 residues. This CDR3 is CASSAQAGGWGDTQYF. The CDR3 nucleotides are TGTGCCAGCAGCGCCCAAGCGGGAGGGTGGGGAGATACGCAGTATTTT.

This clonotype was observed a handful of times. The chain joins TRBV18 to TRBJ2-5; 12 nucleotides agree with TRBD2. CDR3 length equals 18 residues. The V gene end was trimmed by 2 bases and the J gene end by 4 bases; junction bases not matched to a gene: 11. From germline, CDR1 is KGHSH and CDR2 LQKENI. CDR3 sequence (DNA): TGTGCCAGCTCACCAAGGTCGCGGCCTAGCGGGAGGGGAGAGACCCAGTACTTC. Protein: CASSPRSRPSGRGETQYF.

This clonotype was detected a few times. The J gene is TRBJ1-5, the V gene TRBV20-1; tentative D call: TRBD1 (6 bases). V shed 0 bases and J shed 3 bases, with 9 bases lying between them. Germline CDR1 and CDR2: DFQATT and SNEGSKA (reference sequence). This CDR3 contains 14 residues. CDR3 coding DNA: TGCAGTGCTAGAGACAGGGGCCCCAATCAGCCCCAGCATTTT. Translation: CSARDRGPNQPQHF.

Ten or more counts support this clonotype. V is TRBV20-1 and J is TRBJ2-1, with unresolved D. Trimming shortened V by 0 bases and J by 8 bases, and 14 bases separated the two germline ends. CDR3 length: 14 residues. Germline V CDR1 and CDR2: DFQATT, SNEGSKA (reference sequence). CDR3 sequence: CSAREMVGVDEQFF. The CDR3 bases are TGCAGTGCTAGAGAGATGGTAGGAGTCGATGAGCAGTTCTTC.

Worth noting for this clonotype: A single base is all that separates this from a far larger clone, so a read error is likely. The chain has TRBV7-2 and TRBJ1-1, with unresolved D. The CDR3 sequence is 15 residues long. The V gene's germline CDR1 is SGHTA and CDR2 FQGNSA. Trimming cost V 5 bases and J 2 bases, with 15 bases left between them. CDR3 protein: CASSALQRINTEAFF. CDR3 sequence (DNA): TGTGCCAGCAGCGCGCTACAGAGGATAAACACTGAAGCTTTCTTT.

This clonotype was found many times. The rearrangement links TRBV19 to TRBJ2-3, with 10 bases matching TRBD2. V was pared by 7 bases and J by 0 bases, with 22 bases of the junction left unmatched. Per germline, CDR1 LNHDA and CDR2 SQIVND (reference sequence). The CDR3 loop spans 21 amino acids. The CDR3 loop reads CASTFRPHVLAGVSSTDTQYF. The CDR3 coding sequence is TGTGCCAGTACCTTTCGACCACATGTGCTAGCGGGAGTATCGAGCACAGATACGCAGTATTTT.

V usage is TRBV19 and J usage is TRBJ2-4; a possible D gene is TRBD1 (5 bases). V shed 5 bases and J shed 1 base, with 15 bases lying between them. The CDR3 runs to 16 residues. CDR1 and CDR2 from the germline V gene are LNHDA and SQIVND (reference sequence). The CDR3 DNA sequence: TGTGCCAGTAGTCGTGACAGATCAACGGCCAAAAACATTCAGTACTTC. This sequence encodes CASSRDRSTAKNIQYF.

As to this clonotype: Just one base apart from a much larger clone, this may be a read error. The CDR3 sequence is CDSSPSTDTQYF. CDR3 nucleotide sequence: TGTGACAGCAGTCCTAGCACAGATACGCAGTATTTT. This sequence joins TRBV27 and TRBJ2-3; no definite D call. The length of the CDR3 is 12 residues. Germline V CDR1 and CDR2: MNHEY, SMNVEV (reference sequence).

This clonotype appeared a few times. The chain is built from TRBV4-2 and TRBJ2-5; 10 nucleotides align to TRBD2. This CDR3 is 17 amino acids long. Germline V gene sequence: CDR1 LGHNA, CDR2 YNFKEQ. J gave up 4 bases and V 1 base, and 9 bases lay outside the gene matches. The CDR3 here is CASSQATAAGGGETQYF. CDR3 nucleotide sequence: TGTGCCAGCAGCCAAGCCACCGCAGCGGGGGGGGGAGAGACCCAGTACTTC.

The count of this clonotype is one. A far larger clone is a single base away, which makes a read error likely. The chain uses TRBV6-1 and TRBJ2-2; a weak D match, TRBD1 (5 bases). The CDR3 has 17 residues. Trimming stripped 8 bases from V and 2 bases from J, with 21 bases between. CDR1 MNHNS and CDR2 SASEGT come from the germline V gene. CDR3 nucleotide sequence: TGTGCCAGCCATTTCAGGTCGAGACAGCTTAACACCGGGGAGCTGTTTTTT. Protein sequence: CASHFRSRQLNTGELFF.

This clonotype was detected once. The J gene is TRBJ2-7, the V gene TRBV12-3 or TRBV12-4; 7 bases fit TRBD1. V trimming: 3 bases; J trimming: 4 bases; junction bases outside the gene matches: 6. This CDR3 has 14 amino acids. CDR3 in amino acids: CASSFADRLYEQYF. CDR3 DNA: TGTGCCAGCAGTTTCGCGGACAGGCTTTACGAGCAGTACTTC.

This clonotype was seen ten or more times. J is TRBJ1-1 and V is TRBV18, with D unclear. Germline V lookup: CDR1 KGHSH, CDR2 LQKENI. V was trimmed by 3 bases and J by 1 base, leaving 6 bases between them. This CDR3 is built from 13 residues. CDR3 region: CASSPPGNTEAFF. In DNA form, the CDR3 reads TGTGCCAGCTCACCTCCCGGGAACACTGAAGCTTTCTTT.

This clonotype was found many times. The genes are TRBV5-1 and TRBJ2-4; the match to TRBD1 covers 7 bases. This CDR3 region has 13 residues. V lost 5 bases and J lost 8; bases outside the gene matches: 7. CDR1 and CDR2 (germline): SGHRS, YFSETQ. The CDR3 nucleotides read TGCGCCAGCAGTTCCTATACAGGGGACATTCAGTACTTC. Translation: CASSSYTGDIQYF.